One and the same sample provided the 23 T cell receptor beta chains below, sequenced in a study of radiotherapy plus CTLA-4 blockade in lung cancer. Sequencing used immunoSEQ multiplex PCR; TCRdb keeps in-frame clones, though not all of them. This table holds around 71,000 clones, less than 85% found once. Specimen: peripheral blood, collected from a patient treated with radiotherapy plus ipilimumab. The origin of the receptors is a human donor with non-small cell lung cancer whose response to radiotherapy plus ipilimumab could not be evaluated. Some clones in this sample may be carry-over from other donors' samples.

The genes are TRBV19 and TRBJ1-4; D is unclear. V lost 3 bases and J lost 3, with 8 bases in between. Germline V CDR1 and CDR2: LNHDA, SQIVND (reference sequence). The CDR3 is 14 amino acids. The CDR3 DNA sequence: TGTGCCAGTAGTATTGGGAGGTCTAATGAAAAACTGTTTTTT. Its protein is CASSIGRSNEKLFF. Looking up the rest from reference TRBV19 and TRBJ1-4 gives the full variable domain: DGGITQSPKYLFRKEGQNVTLSCEQNLNHDAMYWYRQDPGQGLRLIYYSQIVNDFQKGDIAEGYSVSREKKESFPLTVTSAQKNPTAFYLCASSIGRSNEKLFFGSGTQLSVL.

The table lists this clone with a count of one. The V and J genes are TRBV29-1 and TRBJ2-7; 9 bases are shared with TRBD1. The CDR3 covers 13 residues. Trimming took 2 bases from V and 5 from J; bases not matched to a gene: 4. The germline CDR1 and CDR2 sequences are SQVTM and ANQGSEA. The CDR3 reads CSVERDRENEQYF. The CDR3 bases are TGCAGCGTTGAAAGGGACAGGGAGAACGAGCAGTACTTC.

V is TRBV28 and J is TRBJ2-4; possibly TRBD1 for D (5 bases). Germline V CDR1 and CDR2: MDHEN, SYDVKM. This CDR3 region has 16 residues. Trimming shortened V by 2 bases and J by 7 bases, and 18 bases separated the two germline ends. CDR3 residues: CASSLGVARAWNIQYF. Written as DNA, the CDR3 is TGTGCCAGCAGTTTAGGAGTAGCCAGGGCTTGGAACATTCAGTACTTC.

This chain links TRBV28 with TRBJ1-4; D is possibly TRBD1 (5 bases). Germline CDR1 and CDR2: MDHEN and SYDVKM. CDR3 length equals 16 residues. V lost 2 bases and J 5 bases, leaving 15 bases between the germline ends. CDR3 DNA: TGTGCCAGCAGTTTAGATGCGGGGCTCGGGAATGAAAAACTGTTTTTT. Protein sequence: CASSLDAGLGNEKLFF.

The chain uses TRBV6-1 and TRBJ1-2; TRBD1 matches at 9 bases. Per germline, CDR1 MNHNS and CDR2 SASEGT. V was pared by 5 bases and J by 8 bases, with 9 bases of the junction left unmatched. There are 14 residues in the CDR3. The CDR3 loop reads CASSSLTGGSGYTF. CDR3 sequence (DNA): TGTGCCAGCAGTTCCCTTACAGGGGGCAGCGGCTACACCTTC.

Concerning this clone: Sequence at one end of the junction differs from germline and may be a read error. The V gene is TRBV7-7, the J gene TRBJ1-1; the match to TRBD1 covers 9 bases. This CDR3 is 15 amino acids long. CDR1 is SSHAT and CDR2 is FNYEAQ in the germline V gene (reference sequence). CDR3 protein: CASSKRTGDGTEAFF. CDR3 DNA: TGTGCTAGCAGCAAACGGACAGGGGATGGCACTGAAGCTTTCTTT.

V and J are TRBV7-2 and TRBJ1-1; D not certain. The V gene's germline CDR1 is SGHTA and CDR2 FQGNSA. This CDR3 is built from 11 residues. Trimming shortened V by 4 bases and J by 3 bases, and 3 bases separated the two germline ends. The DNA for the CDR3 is TGTGCCAGCAGCTACTACACTGAAGCTTTCTTT. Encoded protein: CASSYYTEAFF. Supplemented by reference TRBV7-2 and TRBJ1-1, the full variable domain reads GAGVSQSPSNKVTEKGKDVELRCDPISGHTALYWYRQSLGQGLEFLIYFQGNSAPDKSGLPSDRFSAERTGGSVSTLTIQRTQQEDSAVYLCASSYYTEAFFGQGTRLTVV.

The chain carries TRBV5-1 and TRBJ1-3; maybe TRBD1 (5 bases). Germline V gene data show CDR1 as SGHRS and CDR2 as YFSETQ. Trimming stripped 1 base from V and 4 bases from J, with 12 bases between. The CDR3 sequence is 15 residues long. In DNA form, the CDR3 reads TGCGCCAGCAGCTTGAACCAGGGTCCAGGAAACACCATATATTTT. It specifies CASSLNQGPGNTIYF.

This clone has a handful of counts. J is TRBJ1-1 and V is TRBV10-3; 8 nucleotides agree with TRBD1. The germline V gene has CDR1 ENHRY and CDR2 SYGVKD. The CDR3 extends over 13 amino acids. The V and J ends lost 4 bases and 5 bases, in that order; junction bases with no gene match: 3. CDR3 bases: TGTGCCATCAGTGGGACAGGGACGACTGAAGCTTTCTTT. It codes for CAISGTGTTEAFF.

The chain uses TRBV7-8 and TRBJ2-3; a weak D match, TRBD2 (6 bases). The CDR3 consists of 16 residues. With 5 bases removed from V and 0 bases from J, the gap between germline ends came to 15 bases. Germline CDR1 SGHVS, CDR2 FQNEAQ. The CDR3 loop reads CASSVRTISSTDTQYF. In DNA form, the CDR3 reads TGTGCCAGCAGCGTACGGACTATATCTAGCACAGATACGCAGTATTTT.

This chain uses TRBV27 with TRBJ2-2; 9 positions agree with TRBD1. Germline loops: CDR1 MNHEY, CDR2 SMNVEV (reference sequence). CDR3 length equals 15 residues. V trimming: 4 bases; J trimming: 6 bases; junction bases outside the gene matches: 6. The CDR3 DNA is TGTGCCAGCAGTTCCCGGGACAGGGAGGCCGGGGAGCTGTTTTTT. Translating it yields CASSSRDREAGELFF.

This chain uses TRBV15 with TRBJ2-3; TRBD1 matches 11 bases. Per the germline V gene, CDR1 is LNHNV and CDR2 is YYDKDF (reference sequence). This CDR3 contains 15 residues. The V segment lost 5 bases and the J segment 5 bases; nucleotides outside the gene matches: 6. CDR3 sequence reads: CATSGRTGGLDTQYF. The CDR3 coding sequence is TGTGCCACCAGCGGCCGGACAGGGGGCTTAGATACGCAGTATTTT.

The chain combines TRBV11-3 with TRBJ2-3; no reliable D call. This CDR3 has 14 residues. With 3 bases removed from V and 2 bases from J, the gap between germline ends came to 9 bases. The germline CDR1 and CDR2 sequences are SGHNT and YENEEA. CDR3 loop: CASSLAAHTDTQYF. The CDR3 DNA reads TGTGCCAGCAGCTTGGCGGCTCACACAGATACGCAGTATTTT. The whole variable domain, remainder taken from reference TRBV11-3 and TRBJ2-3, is EAGVVQSPRYKIIEKKQPVAFWCNPISGHNTLYWYLQNLGQGPELLIRYENEEAVDDSQLPKDRFSAERLKGVDSTLKIQPAELGDSAVYLCASSLAAHTDTQYFGPGTRLTVL.

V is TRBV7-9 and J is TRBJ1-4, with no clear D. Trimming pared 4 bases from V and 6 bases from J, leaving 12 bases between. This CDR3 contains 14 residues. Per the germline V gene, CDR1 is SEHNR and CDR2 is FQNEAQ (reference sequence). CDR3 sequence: CASSSRQAHEKLFF. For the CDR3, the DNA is TGTGCCAGCAGCTCCCGGCAGGCCCATGAAAAACTGTTTTTT.

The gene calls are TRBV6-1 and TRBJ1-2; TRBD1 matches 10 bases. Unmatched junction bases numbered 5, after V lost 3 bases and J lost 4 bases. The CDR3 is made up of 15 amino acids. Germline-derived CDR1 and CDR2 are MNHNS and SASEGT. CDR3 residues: CASSEMTGGAYGYTF. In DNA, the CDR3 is TGTGCCAGCAGTGAGATGACAGGGGGCGCCTATGGCTACACCTTC.

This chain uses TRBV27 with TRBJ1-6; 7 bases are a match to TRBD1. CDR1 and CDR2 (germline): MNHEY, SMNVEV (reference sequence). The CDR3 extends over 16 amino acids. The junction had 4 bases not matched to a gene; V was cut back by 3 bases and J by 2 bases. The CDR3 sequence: CASSFTGEPYNSPLHF. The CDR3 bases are TGTGCCAGCAGTTTCACAGGGGAGCCCTATAATTCACCCCTCCACTTT.

CDR3 residues: CASSLEPWTSGGPGETQYF. The CDR3 DNA follows: TGTGCCAGCAGCTTAGAGCCTTGGACTAGCGGGGGGCCGGGAGAGACCCAGTACTTC. The chain employs TRBV7-6 and TRBJ2-5, with 14 nucleotides matching TRBD2. After removal of 1 base from V and 4 bases from J, the junction contained 11 bases not matched to a gene. The germline V gene has CDR1 SGHVS and CDR2 FNYEAQ. The CDR3 covers 19 residues.

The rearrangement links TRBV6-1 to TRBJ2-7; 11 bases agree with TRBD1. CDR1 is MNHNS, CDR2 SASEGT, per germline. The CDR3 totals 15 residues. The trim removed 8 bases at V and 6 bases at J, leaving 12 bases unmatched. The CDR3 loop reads CASANPGQGGSEQYF. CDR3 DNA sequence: TGTGCCAGCGCTAACCCGGGACAGGGGGGGTCCGAGCAGTACTTC.

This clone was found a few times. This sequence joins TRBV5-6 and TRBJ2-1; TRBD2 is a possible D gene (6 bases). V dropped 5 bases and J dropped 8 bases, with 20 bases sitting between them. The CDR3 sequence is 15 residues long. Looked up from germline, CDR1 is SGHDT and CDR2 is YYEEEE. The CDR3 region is CASRSGTSYFDEQFF. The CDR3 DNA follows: TGTGCCAGCAGATCCGGGACTTCCTACTTCGATGAGCAGTTCTTC.

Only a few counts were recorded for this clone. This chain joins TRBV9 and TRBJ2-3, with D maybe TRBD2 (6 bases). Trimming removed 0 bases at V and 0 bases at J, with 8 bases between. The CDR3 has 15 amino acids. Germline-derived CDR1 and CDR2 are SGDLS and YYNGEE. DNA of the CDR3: TGTGCCAGCAGCGTAGTTGGGACTAGCACAGATACGCAGTATTTT. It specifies CASSVVGTSTDTQYF.

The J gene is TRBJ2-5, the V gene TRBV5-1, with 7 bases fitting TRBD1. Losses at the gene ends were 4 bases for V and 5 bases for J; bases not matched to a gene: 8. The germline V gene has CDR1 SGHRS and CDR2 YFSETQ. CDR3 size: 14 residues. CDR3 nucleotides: TGCGCCAGCAGCCTGACAGGGAAGATGGAGACCCAGTACTTC. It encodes CASSLTGKMETQYF.

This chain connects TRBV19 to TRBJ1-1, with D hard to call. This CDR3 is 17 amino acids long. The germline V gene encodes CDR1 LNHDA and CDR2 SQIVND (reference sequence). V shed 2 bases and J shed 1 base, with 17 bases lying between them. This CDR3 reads CASSIIWASQRNTEAFF. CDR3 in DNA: TGTGCCAGTAGTATAATTTGGGCCAGCCAGAGGAACACTGAAGCTTTCTTT.

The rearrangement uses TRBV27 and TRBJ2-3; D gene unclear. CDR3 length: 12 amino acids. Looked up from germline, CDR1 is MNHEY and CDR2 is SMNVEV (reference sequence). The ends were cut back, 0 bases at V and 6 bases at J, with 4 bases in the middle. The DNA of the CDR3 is TGTGCCAGCAGTTTATCCGGGGATACGCAGTATTTT. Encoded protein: CASSLSGDTQYF.